This T cell receptor beta chain was obtained from a study of shared clonotypes between healthy human individuals. Between the trimmed V and J ends, which lost 8 bases and 2 bases, there was a span of 19 bases. The length of the CDR3 is 16 residues. The germline gives CDR1 SGHTA, CDR2 FQGNSA. CD45RO-negative, CCR7-selected cells formed the naive CD8 fraction, which excluded terminally differentiated effector memory CD45RA+ cells. This clone was detected only once. Sequencing was performed with immunoSEQ multiplex PCR; in TCRdb, only in-frame clones are kept and a portion is missing. The sample holds roughly 2,000,000 clones, approximately 94% seen once.

This chain uses TRBV7-2 with TRBJ2-1; possibly TRBD1 or TRBD2 for D (7 bases each). Specimen: naive CD8+ T cells sorted from blood. This TCR was recovered from a man aged 18 to 30 in good health. The chain's CDR3 is CASRPSGGAPYNEQFF. In nucleotides, the CDR3 is TGTGCCAGCCGCCCCTCAGGGGGGGCCCCCTACAATGAGCAGTTCTTC.